This T cell receptor (beta chain) was obtained from a study of T cell repertoires in cytomegalovirus infection. TCRdb re-called the reads through MiXCR, storing one row per CDR3 protein. The sample holds about 330,000 distinct CDR3 sequences, over 7.5% seen once. Trimming removed 0 bases from V and 5 bases from J, with 4 bases in between. Germline-derived CDR1 and CDR2 are DFQATT and SNEGSKA (reference sequence). The CDR3 runs to 11 residues. The genes are TRBV20-1 and TRBJ2-5; D uncertain. This TCR derives from a human donor in good health (CMV status not recorded). Some clones in this sample may be carry-over from other donors' samples. The sequencing sample was made of PBMCs. CDR3: CSARDGETQYF. The CDR3 DNA reads as TGCAGTGCTAGAGACGGGGAGACCCAGTACTTC.